The rows below give T cell receptor beta chains drawn from one sample of a study of blood T cells in healthy people across ages. TCRdb reprocessed the 5' RACE reads via MiXCR and lists one record per CDR3 protein. Here the sample spans some 940,000 distinct CDR3 sequences, just under 30% being singletons. The same sample was also studied in work on T cells of mothers and their children.

The sequencing input was blood. These receptors were obtained from a woman aged 40 to 50 in good health. Each CDR3 is given with its conserved first and last residue. A D gene is named only where the DNA matches it firmly. The listing skips clone size in some rows; elsewhere it reads once, few, many or a size class.

abundance: -
v_gene: TRBV11-2
len: 16
j_gene: TRBJ2-5
d_gene: -
CDR3aa: CASSLGQGGFQETQYF
CDR3nt: TGTGCCAGCAGCTTAGGGCAGGGAGGCTTCCAAGAGACCCAGTACTTC

abundance: few
v_gene: TRBV10-3
len: 14
j_gene: TRBJ1-2
d_gene: -
CDR3aa: CAISQGLTNYGYTF
CDR3nt: TGTGCCATCAGCCAAGGTCTTACTAACTATGGCTACACCTTC

abundance: -
v_gene: TRBV4-3
len: 19
j_gene: TRBJ2-1
d_gene: TRBD2
CDR3aa: CASSHLGTSGGSSYNEQFF
CDR3nt: TGCGCCAGCAGCCACTTGGGGACTAGCGGGGGGAGCTCCTACAATGAGCAGTTCTTC

abundance: many
v_gene: TRBV5-6
len: 15
j_gene: TRBJ2-3
d_gene: TRBD1
CDR3aa: CASSLNRGRLNTQYF
CDR3nt: TGTGCCAGCAGCCTAAACAGGGGGCGTCTAAATACGCAGTATTTT

abundance: many
v_gene: TRBV9
len: 14
j_gene: TRBJ1-6
d_gene: -
CDR3aa: CASSVNSAISPLHF
CDR3nt: TGTGCCAGCAGCGTAAACTCCGCGATCTCACCCCTCCACTTT

abundance: many
v_gene: TRBV20-1
len: 13
j_gene: TRBJ1-2
d_gene: -
CDR3aa: CSARDQGRFGYTF
CDR3nt: TGCAGTGCTAGAGATCAGGGGAGGTTTGGCTACACCTTC

abundance: few
v_gene: TRBV7-3
len: 15
j_gene: TRBJ2-3
d_gene: TRBD1
CDR3aa: CASSVQGGVTDTQYF
CDR3nt: TGTGCCAGCAGCGTACAGGGGGGAGTCACAGATACGCAGTATTTT

abundance: -
v_gene: TRBV28
len: 11
j_gene: TRBJ2-5
d_gene: TRBD2
CDR3aa: CASSFSGGQYF
CDR3nt: TGTGCCAGCAGTTTTAGCGGGGGACAGTACTTC

abundance: -
v_gene: TRBV29-1
len: 15
j_gene: TRBJ1-1
d_gene: -
CDR3aa: CSAIIRAAMNTGAFF
CDR3nt: TGCAGCGCTATTATAAGGGCCGCTATGAACACTGGAGCTTTCTTT

abundance: many
v_gene: TRBV4-1
len: 13
j_gene: TRBJ2-1
d_gene: -
CDR3aa: CASSLQNRNEQFF
CDR3nt: TGCGCCAGCAGCCTTCAAAACAGAAATGAGCAGTTCTTC

abundance: many
v_gene: TRBV6-5
len: 15
j_gene: TRBJ2-7
d_gene: TRBD1
CDR3aa: CASRLRQGVSYEQYF
CDR3nt: TGTGCCAGCAGATTAAGACAGGGAGTGTCCTACGAGCAGTACTTC

abundance: many
v_gene: TRBV19
len: 14
j_gene: TRBJ1-1
d_gene: -
CDR3aa: CASSSYRANTEAFF
CDR3nt: TGTGCCAGTAGTAGTTACAGGGCGAACACTGAAGCTTTCTTT

abundance: many
v_gene: TRBV9
len: 17
j_gene: TRBJ1-2
d_gene: -
CDR3aa: CASSVDLLDRADYGYTF
CDR3nt: TGTGCCAGCAGCGTAGACCTCCTGGACCGCGCGGACTATGGCTACACCTTC

abundance: -
v_gene: TRBV7-2
len: 15
j_gene: TRBJ2-3
d_gene: TRBD1
CDR3aa: CASSRGGQYTDTQYF
CDR3nt: TGTGCCAGCAGTAGAGGGGGACAGTACACAGATACGCAGTATTTT